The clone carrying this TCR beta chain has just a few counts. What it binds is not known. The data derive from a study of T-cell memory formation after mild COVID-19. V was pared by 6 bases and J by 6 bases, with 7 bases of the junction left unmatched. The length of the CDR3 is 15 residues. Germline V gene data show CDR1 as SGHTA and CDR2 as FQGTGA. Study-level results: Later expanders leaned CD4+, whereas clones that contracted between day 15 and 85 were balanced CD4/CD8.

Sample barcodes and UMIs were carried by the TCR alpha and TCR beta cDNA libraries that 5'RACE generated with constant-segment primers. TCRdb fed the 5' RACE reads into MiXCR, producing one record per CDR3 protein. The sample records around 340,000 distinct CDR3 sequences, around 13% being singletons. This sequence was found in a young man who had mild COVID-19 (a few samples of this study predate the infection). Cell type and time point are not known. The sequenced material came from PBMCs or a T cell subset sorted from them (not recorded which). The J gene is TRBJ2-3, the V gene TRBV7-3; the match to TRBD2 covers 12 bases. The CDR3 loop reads CASRSLAGGQDTQYF. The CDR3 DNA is TGTGCCAGCAGGTCTCTAGCGGGGGGGCAGGATACGCAGTATTTT.